The clone carrying this TCR beta chain was counted a single time. Its antigen is as yet unknown. V lost 3 bases to trimming and J lost 2 bases, with 25 bases between them. There are 19 residues in the CDR3. Germline CDR1 reads LGHNT; CDR2 reads FRNRAP. Using its own MiXCR run on the RACE reads, TCRdb lists one record per CDR3 protein. The sample has some 39,000 distinct CDR3 sequences, roughly 9.5% seen once. The sample comes from a study of human T cells and chemical hapten exposure. General study findings and limits: After DPC sensitization, TCRs above 1 in 1000 frequency showed no change.

Time point denoted: patch test 3, about 24 weeks after DPC sensitization. Treatment specified: therapeutic diphenylcyclopropenone sensitization with weekly scalp DPC. Unfractionated whole blood was the source from which total RNA was extracted. Material: whole blood, obtained in connection with sensitization to the hapten diphenylcyclopropenone (DPC). This receptor was taken from a man between 50 and 59 years old with alopecia areata. Some clones in this sample may be carry-over from other donors' samples. This chain joins TRBV12-5 and TRBJ2-5, with D perhaps TRBD1 or TRBD2 (6 bases each). Written as DNA, the CDR3 is TGTGCTAGTGGTTTTCCTTCCGGGACCCTAGGGGGAGGACAAGAGACCCAGTACTTC. It codes for CASGFPSGTLGGGQETQYF.